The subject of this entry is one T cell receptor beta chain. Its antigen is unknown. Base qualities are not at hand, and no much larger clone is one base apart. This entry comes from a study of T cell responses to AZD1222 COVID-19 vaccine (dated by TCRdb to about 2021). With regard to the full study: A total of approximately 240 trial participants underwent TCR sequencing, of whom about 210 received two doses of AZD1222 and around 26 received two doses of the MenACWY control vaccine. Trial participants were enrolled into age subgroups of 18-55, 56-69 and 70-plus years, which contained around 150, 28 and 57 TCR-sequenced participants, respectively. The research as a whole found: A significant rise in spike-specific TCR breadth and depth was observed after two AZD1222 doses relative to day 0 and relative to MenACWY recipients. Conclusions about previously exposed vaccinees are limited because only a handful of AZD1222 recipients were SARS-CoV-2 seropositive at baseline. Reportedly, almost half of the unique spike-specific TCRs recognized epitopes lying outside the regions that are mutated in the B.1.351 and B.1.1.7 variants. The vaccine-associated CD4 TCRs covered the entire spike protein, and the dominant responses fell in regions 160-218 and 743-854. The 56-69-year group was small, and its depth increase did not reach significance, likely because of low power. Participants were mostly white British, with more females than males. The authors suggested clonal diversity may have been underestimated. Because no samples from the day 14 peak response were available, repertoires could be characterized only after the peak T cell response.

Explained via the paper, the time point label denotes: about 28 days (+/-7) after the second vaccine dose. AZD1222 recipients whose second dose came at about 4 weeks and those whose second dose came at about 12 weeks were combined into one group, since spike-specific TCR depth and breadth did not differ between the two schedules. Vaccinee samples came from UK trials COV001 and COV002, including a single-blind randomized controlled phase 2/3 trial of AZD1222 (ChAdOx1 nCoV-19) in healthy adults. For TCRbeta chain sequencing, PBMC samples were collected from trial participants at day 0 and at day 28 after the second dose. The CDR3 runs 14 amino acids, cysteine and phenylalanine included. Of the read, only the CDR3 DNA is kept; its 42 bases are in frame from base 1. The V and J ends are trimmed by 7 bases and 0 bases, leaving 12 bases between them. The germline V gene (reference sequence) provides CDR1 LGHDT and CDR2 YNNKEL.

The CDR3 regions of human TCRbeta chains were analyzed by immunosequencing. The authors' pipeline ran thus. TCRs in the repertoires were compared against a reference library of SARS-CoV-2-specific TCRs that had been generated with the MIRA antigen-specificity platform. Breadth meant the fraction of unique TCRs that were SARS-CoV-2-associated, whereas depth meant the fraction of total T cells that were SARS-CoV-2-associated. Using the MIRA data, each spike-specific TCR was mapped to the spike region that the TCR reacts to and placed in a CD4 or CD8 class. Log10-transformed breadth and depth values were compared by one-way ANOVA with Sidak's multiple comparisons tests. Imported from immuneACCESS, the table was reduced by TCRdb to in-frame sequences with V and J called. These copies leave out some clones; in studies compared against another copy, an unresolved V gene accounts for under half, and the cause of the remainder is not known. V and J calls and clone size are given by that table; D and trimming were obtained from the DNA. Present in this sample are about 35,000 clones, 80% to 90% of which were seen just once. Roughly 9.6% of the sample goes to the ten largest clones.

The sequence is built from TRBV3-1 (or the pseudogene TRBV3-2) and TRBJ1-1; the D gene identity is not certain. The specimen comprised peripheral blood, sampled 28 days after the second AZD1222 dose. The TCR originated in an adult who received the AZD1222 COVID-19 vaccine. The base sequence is TGTGCCAGCACCCTGGGGTATTTGAACACTGAAGCTTTCTTT. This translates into CASTLGYLNTEAFF.